The clone carrying this T cell receptor (beta chain) has a count of ten or more. This sample is drawn from a study of CD8 T cells in ankylosing spondylitis. Trimming pared 7 bases from V and 7 bases from J, leaving 17 bases between. Germline V CDR1 and CDR2: MNHEY, SMNVEV (reference sequence). CDR3 length: 14 amino acids. By quantitative 5'-RACE with molecular barcodes, the TCR beta libraries were made. Using its own MiXCR run on the 5' RACE reads, TCRdb lists one record per CDR3 protein. The repertoire holds roughly 220,000 distinct CDR3 sequences, with approximately 10% as singletons. Sequenced sample: blood, either unsorted or a sorted T cell fraction (not recorded which). This chain links TRBV27 with TRBJ2-1; D may be TRBD1 or TRBD2 (6 bases each). This TCR was recovered from a male donor with ankylosing spondylitis or in good health (not recorded which). Written as DNA, the CDR3 is TGTGCCAGCAAGGTGGCAGGGGAGGTGAATGAGCAGTTCTTC. Its protein is CASKVAGEVNEQFF.